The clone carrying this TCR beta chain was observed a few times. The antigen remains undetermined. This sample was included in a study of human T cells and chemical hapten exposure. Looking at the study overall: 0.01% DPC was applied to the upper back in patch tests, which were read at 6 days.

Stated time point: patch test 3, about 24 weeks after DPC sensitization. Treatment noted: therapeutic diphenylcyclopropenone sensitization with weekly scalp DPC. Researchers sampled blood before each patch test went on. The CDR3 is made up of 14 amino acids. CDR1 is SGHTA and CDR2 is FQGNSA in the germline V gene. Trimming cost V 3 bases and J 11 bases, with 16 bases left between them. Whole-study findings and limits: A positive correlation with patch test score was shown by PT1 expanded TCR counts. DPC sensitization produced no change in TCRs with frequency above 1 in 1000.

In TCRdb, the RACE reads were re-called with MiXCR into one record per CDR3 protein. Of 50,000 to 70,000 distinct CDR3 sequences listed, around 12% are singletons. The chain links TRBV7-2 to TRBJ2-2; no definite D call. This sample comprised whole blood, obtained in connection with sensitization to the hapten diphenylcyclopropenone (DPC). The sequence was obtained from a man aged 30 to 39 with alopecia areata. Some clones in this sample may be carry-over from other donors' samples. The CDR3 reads CASSFKRTQGELFF. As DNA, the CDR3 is TGTGCCAGCAGCTTCAAAAGGACCCAAGGAGAGCTGTTTTTT.